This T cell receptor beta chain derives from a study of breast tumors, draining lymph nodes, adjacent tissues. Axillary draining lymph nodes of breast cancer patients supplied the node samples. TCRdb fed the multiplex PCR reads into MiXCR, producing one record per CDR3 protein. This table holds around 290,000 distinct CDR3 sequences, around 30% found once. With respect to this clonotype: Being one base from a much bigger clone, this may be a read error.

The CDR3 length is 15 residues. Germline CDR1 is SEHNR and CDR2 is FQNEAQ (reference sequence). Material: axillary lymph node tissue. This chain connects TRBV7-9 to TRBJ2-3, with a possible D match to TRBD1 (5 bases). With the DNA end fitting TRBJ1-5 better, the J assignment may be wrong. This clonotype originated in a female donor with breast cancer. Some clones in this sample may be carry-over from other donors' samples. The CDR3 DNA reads TGTGCCAGCAGCTTTGGAGTTCGAGGGGCAGATACGCAGCATTTT. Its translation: CASSFGVRGADTQHF.